What follows are 19 T cell receptor beta chains derived from one specimen sequenced in a study of monozygotic twins with inflammatory bowel disease. TCRdb reprocessed the 5' RACE reads, with one entry per CDR3 protein and no DNA. Its table lists 210,000 or so distinct CDR3 sequences. Specimen: blood. All receptors come from a human donor with ulcerative colitis or Crohn's disease, or a healthy co-twin of an affected twin (not recorded which).

The J gene is TRBJ1-4, the V gene TRBV3-1. The CDR3 contains 14 residues. The germline V gene encodes CDR1 LGHDT and CDR2 YNNKEL (reference sequence). CDR3 loop: CASSHRGGVEKLFF. The entire variable domain, with the rest obtained from reference TRBV3-1 and TRBJ1-4, is as follows: DTAVSQTPKYLVTQMGNDKSIKCEQNLGHDTMYWYKQDSKKFLKIMFSYNNKELIINETVPNRFSPKSPDKAHLNLHINSLELGDSAVYFCASSHRGGVEKLFFGSGTQLSVL.

The chain joins TRBV4-1 to TRBJ1-2. The CDR3 consists of 15 residues. Germline-derived CDR1 and CDR2 are MGHRA and YSYEKL. The CDR3 is CASSQDKDSNYGYTF.

The CDR3 sequence is CASSLAGGMRDTQYF. This chain links TRBV5-4 with TRBJ2-3; TCRdb outputs TRBD2, but without DNA this stays unchecked. Germline CDR1 reads SGHNT; CDR2 reads YYREEE (reference sequence). This CDR3 has 15 residues.

The chain combines TRBV5-6 with TRBJ1-2. The length of the CDR3 is 17 residues. Germline CDR1 and CDR2: SGHDT and YYEEEE. The CDR3 is CASSWGSGLKTPSGYTF.

This chain links TRBV7-7 with TRBJ2-1; the TRBD1 assignment by TCRdb is unverifiable without DNA. This CDR3 comprises 17 residues. CDR1 and CDR2 (germline): SSHAT, FNYEAQ (reference sequence). The CDR3 sequence: CASSPRTGAISYNEQFF. Filled out from reference TRBV7-7 and TRBJ2-1, the complete variable domain reads GAGVSQSPRYKVTKRGQDVTLRCDPISSHATLYWYQQALGQGPEFLTYFNYEAQPDKSGLPSDRFSAERPEGSISTLTIQRTEQRDSAMYRCASSPRTGAISYNEQFFGPGTRLTVL.

The chain combines TRBV20-1 with TRBJ2-2; TCRdb names TRBD2, which stays unverified in the absence of DNA. CDR1 and CDR2 from the germline V gene are DFQATT and SNEGSKA (reference sequence). The CDR3 is 17 amino acids. The CDR3 is CSATLPGLAGGTGELFF.

The genes are TRBV14 and TRBJ2-2. Germline assignment: CDR1 SGHDN and CDR2 FVKESK. This CDR3 is built from 15 residues. The CDR3 here is CASSFVDQNTGELFF.

This chain connects TRBV6-5 to TRBJ2-3; TCRdb's D call of TRBD2 is untestable without DNA. The CDR3 runs 15 residues. CDR1 is MNHEY, CDR2 SVGAGI, per germline. This chain's CDR3 is CASNTRSGGTDTQYF.

This sequence joins TRBV6-2 or TRBV6-3 and TRBJ2-6; TCRdb returns TRBD1, unconfirmable since there is no DNA. Germline values: CDR1 MNHEY, CDR2 SVGEGT. The CDR3 consists of 16 residues. The CDR3 reads CASSSRRGDGANVLTF.

This CDR3 reads CASKEAVGLRGYTF. The V call is TRBV27, the J call TRBJ1-2; TCRdb lists TRBD1, though no DNA is available to test this call. Per the germline V gene, CDR1 is MNHEY and CDR2 is SMNVEV (reference sequence). This CDR3 has 14 residues.

The J gene is TRBJ1-1, the V gene TRBV4-3; there is no DNA to check the TCRdb D call of TRBD1. This CDR3 contains 17 residues. Germline loops: CDR1 LGHNA, CDR2 YSLEER. CDR3: CASSQDTGLVVNTEAFF.

This chain connects TRBV10-3 to TRBJ2-4; TCRdb designates TRBD1, a call that cannot be tested without DNA. Germline V CDR1 and CDR2: ENHRY, SYGVKD. The CDR3 consists of 14 residues. The CDR3 loop reads CATRTGEGKNIQYF.

The rearrangement links TRBV7-6 to TRBJ1-1; there is no DNA to check the TCRdb D call of TRBD1. The germline V gene encodes CDR1 SGHVS and CDR2 FNYEAQ. The CDR3 contains 14 residues. The CDR3 protein is CASSFEGGDTEAFF.

V usage is TRBV6-1 and J usage is TRBJ1-3. This CDR3 has 13 amino acids. Per the germline V gene, CDR1 is MNHNS and CDR2 is SASEGT. This CDR3 reads CASSIGPGNTIYF.

This chain connects TRBV27 to TRBJ2-3. This CDR3 contains 12 residues. Germline V gene sequence: CDR1 MNHEY, CDR2 SMNVEV (reference sequence). CDR3 sequence reads: CASSDSTDTQYF.

This chain connects TRBV28 to TRBJ1-5. CDR3 length: 13 residues. The germline CDR1 and CDR2 sequences are MDHEN and SYDVKM. The CDR3 is CASKKGLNQPQHF.

This sequence joins TRBV12-3 or TRBV12-4 and TRBJ2-2; TCRdb outputs TRBD2, but without DNA this stays unchecked. The CDR3 runs to 16 residues. The CDR3 loop is CASRSQGKSLPGELFF.

This CDR3 is CASYSSYNEQFF. The rearrangement joins TRBV12-3 or TRBV12-4 to TRBJ2-1. The CDR3 length is 12 residues.

V usage is TRBV5-1 and J usage is TRBJ1-1. In germline, CDR1 is SGHRS, CDR2 YFSETQ. The CDR3 is 13 residues long. This chain's CDR3 is CASSLLPNTEAFF.